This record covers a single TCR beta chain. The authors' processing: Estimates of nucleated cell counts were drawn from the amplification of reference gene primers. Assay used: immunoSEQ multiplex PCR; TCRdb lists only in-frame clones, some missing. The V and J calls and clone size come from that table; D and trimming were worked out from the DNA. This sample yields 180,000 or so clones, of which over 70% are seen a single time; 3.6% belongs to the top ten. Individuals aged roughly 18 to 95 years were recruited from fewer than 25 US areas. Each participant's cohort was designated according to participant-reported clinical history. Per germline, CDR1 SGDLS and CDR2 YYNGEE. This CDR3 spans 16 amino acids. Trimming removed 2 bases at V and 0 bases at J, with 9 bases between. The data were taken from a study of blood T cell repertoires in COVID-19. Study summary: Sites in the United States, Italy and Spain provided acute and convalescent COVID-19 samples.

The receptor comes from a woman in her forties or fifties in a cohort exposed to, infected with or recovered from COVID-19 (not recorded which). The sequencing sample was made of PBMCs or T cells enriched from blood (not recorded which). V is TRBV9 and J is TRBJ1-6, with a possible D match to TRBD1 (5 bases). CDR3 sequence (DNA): TGTGCCAGCAGCGTGGGGGGAAGCTCCTATAATTCACCCCTCCACTTT. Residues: CASSVGGSSYNSPLHF.